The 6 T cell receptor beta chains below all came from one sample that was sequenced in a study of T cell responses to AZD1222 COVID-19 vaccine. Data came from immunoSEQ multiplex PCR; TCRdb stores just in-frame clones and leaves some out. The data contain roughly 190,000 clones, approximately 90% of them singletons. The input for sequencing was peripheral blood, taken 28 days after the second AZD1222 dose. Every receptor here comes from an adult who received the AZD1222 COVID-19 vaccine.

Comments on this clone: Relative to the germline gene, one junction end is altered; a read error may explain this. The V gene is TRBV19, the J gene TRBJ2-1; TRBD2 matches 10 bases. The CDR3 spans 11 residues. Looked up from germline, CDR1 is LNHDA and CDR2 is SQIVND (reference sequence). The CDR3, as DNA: TGTGCCAGTAGTAGCCTAGCGGGAGTGATCTTC. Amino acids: CASSSLAGVIF.

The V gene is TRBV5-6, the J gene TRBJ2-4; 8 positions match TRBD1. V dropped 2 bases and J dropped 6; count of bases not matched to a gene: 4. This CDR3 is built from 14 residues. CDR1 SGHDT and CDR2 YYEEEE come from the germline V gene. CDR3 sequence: CASSFGTGGNIQYF. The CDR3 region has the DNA TGTGCCAGCAGCTTCGGGACAGGCGGAAACATTCAGTACTTC.

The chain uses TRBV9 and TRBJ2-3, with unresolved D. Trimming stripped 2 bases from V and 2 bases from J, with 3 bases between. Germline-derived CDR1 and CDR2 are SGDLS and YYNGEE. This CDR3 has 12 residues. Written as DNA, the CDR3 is TGTGCCAGCAGCGTCCACACAGATACGCAGTATTTT. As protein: CASSVHTDTQYF.

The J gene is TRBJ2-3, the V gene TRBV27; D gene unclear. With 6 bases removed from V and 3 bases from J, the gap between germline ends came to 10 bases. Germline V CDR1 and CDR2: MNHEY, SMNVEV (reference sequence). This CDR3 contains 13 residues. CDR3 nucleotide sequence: TGTGCCAGCAGGCACCAAGGGACAGATACGCAGTATTTT. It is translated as CASRHQGTDTQYF.

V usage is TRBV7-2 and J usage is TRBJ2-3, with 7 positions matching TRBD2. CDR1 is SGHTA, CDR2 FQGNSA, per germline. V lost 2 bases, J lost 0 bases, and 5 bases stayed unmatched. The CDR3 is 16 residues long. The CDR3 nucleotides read TGTGCCAGCAGCTTATGGGGGGAGGGAAGCACAGATACGCAGTATTTT. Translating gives CASSLWGEGSTDTQYF.

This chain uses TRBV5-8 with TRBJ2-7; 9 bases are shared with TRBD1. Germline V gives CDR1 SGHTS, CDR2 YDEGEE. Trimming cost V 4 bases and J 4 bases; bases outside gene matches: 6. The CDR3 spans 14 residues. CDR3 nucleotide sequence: TGTGCCAGCAGCACTCGGGACAGGGAATACGAGCAGTACTTC. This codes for CASSTRDREYEQYF. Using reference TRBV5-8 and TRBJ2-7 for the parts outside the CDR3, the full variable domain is EAGVTQSPTHLIKTRGQQATLRCSPISGHTSVYWYQQALGLGLQFLLWYDEGEERNRGNFPPRFSGRQFPNYSSELNVNALELEDSALYLCASSTRDREYEQYFGPGTRLTVT.